These T cell receptor beta chains were read from a single sample in a study of T cell clonotyping in hematopoietic cell transplantation. Assay: immunoSEQ multiplex PCR; the TCRdb copy retains only in-frame clones and omits some. The sample lists roughly 13,000 clones, over 85% occurring once. Sequencing used PBMCs, obtained 30 days after allogeneic stem cell transplant. These receptors all come from a male patient between 60 and 69 years old who had an allogeneic stem cell transplant from an unrelated donor, so the T cells may come from the graft donor. Some clones in this sample may be carry-over from other donors' samples. Both conserved end residues are part of each CDR3. Each record gives: J gene, V gene, clone size, D gene, CDR3 protein, CDR3 DNA. A D gene is named only where the DNA matches it firmly. A clone size is listed for some rows: how often the clone was seen (once, few, many), or a class if it is expanded.

>TRBJ1-2|TRBV19|-|-
CASSKGLYGYTF
TGTGCCAGTAGTAAAGGGCTCTATGGCTACACCTTC
>TRBJ1-1|TRBV5-4|-|-
CASSWGAGSGTEAFF
TGTGCCAGCAGCTGGGGGGCCGGGAGTGGCACTGAAGCTTTCTTT
>TRBJ2-7|TRBV6-5|-|TRBD2
CASSPRTSGSYEQYF
TGTGCCAGCAGTCCCAGGACTAGCGGGAGTTACGAGCAGTACTTC
>TRBJ2-3|TRBV2|-|-
CASKEVSDTQYF
TGTGCCAGCAAGGAGGTCTCAGATACGCAGTATTTT
>TRBJ2-5|TRBV7-2|-|-
CASSLDRETQYF
TGTGCCAGCAGCTTAGATAGGGAGACCCAGTACTTC
>TRBJ1-3|TRBV7-8|-|-
CASSLDSTGNTIYF
TGTGCCAGCAGCTTGGACAGTACGGGAAACACCATATATTTT
>TRBJ2-7|TRBV7-2|-|-
CASSASYEQYF
TGTGCCAGCAGCGCCTCCTACGAGCAGTACTTC
>TRBJ1-1|TRBV19|-|TRBD1
CASSIPGTGITEAFF
TGTGCCAGTAGTATCCCCGGGACAGGGATCACTGAAGCTTTCTTT
>TRBJ1-1|TRBV7-2|-|-
CASSPHYVNTEAFF
TGTGCCAGCAGCCCACATTACGTGAACACTGAAGCTTTCTTT
>TRBJ1-6|TRBV6-5|-|-
CASSYEGRGGSPLHF
TGTGCCAGCAGTTACGAGGGCAGGGGAGGATCACCCCTCCACTTT
>TRBJ1-1|TRBV11-2|-|-
CASSLTGARDTEAFF
TGTGCCAGCAGCTTAACCGGGGCTCGGGACACTGAAGCTTTCTTT
>TRBJ1-2|TRBV2|-|-
CASNWGREGYTF
TGTGCCAGCAACTGGGGGCGAGAAGGCTACACCTTC
>TRBJ2-5|TRBV6-6|once|-
CASSQMGGGVETQYF
TGTGCCAGCAGCCAAATGGGGGGCGGAGTGGAGACCCAGTACTTC